One sample yielded the 16 T cell receptor beta chains listed below, sequenced in a study of blood T cell repertoires in COVID-19. The method was immunoSEQ multiplex PCR; TCRdb's version includes in-frame clones alone and lacks a portion of them. This table holds about 280,000 clones, roughly nine tenths found once. The sample taken for sequencing was peripheral blood. These receptors originate from a woman between 45 and 60 years old who had recovered from COVID-19.

A single count supports this clone. This chain links TRBV27 with TRBJ2-5, with a tentative D call TRBD1 (5 bases). This CDR3 is 14 amino acids long. V was trimmed by 1 base and J by 1 base, leaving 7 bases between them. Germline V gives CDR1 MNHEY, CDR2 SMNVEV (reference sequence). The CDR3 region has the DNA TGTGCCAGCAGTTTATGGGGCGCCCAAGAGACCCAGTACTTC. Protein: CASSLWGAQETQYF.

This chain joins TRBV29-1 and TRBJ2-5; TRBD1 is a possible D gene (6 bases). Germline V gene data show CDR1 as SQVTM and CDR2 as ANQGSEA. V was pared by 4 bases and J by 4 bases, with 10 bases between. The CDR3 loop spans 12 amino acids. The CDR3 sequence is CSVARGTETQYF. Written as DNA, the CDR3 is TGCAGCGTTGCAAGGGGGACAGAGACCCAGTACTTC.

The chain employs TRBV6-5 and TRBJ1-1; D unresolved. Germline loops: CDR1 MNHEY, CDR2 SVGAGI. The V gene lost 6 bases and the J gene lost 11 bases, with 16 bases spanning the gap. The CDR3 covers 12 residues. CDR3: CASRLGPNTAFF. The DNA of the CDR3 is TGTGCCAGCAGGCTGGGCCCAAATACGGCTTTCTTT.

The V gene is TRBV10-3, the J gene TRBJ1-2; possible D gene TRBD1, 5 bases. The ends were cut back, 6 bases at V and 6 bases at J, with 14 bases in the middle. The CDR3 covers 13 residues. Germline V gives CDR1 ENHRY, CDR2 SYGVKD. The CDR3 region has the DNA TGTGCCATCAGCACTTCAGGGTACGATGGCTACACCTTC. This codes for CAISTSGYDGYTF.

For this clone: A read error may account for a junction end that differs from germline. V is TRBV10-3 and J is TRBJ2-3; 12 nucleotides match TRBD2. The CDR3 has 16 amino acids. CDR1 is ENHRY, CDR2 SYGVKD, per germline. The CDR3: CAFSPTSGSLEDTQYF. The CDR3 DNA follows: TGTGCCTTCAGCCCGACTAGCGGGAGCTTGGAAGATACGCAGTATTTT.

The chain has TRBV7-9 and TRBJ2-3; 12 bases agree with TRBD2. V was clipped by 4 bases and J by 5 bases; unmatched bases: 7. The germline V gene has CDR1 SEHNR and CDR2 FQNEAQ (reference sequence). CDR3 length equals 16 residues. Written as DNA, the CDR3 is TGTGCCAGCAGCTACCTAGCGGGGGGGCCAGGAGATACGCAGTATTTT. It yields the protein CASSYLAGGPGDTQYF. The full variable domain, rest sourced from reference TRBV7-9 and TRBJ2-3, is DTGVSQNPRHKITKRGQNVTFRCDPISEHNRLYWYRQTLGQGPEFLTYFQNEAQLEKSRLLSDRFSAERPKGSFSTLEIQRTEQGDSAMYLCASSYLAGGPGDTQYFGPGTRLTVL.

The genes are TRBV27 and TRBJ2-3; maybe TRBD1 (5 bases). Germline values: CDR1 MNHEY, CDR2 SMNVEV (reference sequence). The CDR3 has 15 residues. V lost 2 bases to trimming and J lost 3 bases, with 12 bases between them. CDR3 in amino acids: CASSLISGPTDTQYF. CDR3 nucleotide sequence: TGTGCCAGCAGTTTAATTTCAGGGCCTACAGATACGCAGTATTTT.

The rearrangement uses TRBV15 and TRBJ2-5; the D is unclear. The V gene lost 0 bases and the J gene lost 5 bases, with 7 bases spanning the gap. From germline, CDR1 is LNHNV and CDR2 YYDKDF (reference sequence). CDR3 length: 13 residues. The CDR3 loop reads CATSRDPGETQYF. The DNA for the CDR3 is TGTGCCACCAGCAGAGATCCCGGGGAGACCCAGTACTTC.

This chain links TRBV7-8 with TRBJ1-1, with D possibly matching TRBD1 (5 bases). The CDR3 has 14 residues. Trimming cost V 7 bases and J 1 base, with 13 bases left between them. Germline values: CDR1 SGHVS, CDR2 FQNEAQ. The CDR3 is CASKAGVANTEAFF. The CDR3 DNA follows: TGTGCCAGCAAGGCGGGGGTAGCGAACACTGAAGCTTTCTTT.

The genes are TRBV6-5 and TRBJ2-7; 12 nucleotides match TRBD1. Germline CDR1 and CDR2: MNHEY and SVGAGI. This CDR3 comprises 14 residues. V lost 5 bases and J lost 5; bases outside the gene matches: 4. The chain's CDR3 is CASSRDRGRNEQYF. The CDR3 DNA follows: TGTGCCAGCAGTCGGGACAGGGGGCGAAACGAGCAGTACTTC.

This clone has only a few counts. This chain joins TRBV18 and TRBJ2-7; no definite D call. This CDR3 is built from 13 residues. Trimming removed 4 bases from V and 5 bases from J, with 12 bases in between. Germline lookup yields CDR1 KGHSH and CDR2 LQKENI. As DNA, the CDR3 is TGTGCCAGCTCACAAACTCCACGTCACGAGCAGTACTTC. Protein sequence: CASSQTPRHEQYF.

The chain combines TRBV7-2 with TRBJ2-5; no reliable D call. Germline V CDR1 and CDR2: SGHTA, FQGNSA. V was clipped by 0 bases and J by 2 bases, with 10 bases between them. CDR3 length: 15 amino acids. The CDR3 coding sequence is TGTGCCAGCAGCTTAGCCGCGACTGGACAAGAGACCCAGTACTTC. Protein: CASSLAATGQETQYF.

V is TRBV13 and J is TRBJ2-1, with a tentative D call TRBD1 (6 bases). This CDR3 has 17 amino acids. The germline V gene has CDR1 PRHDT and CDR2 FYEKMQ (reference sequence). V dropped 3 bases and J dropped 4 bases, with 19 bases sitting between them. The CDR3 spells CASSFAGGLGRYNEQFF. CDR3 nucleotides: TGTGCCAGCAGCTTTGCTGGGGGCCTTGGAAGGTACAATGAGCAGTTCTTC.

The chain couples TRBV6-5 to TRBJ1-1, with D unclear. The V gene lost 8 bases and the J gene lost 2 bases, with 18 bases spanning the gap. The CDR3 contains 15 residues. Looked up from germline, CDR1 is MNHEY and CDR2 is SVGAGI. This CDR3 reads CASDDNRDRNTEAFF. The DNA for the CDR3 is TGTGCCAGCGATGATAACCGGGATCGCAACACTGAAGCTTTCTTT.

The rearrangement uses TRBV28 and TRBJ1-5; tentatively, D is TRBD1 (6 bases). Per germline, CDR1 MDHEN and CDR2 SYDVKM. CDR3 size: 16 residues. The germline V and J ends were trimmed by 2 bases and 2 bases, with 13 bases remaining between them. The CDR3 DNA is TGTGCCAGCAGTTTAGGGGGCGGGTCCGGCAATCAGCCCCAGCATTTT. It specifies CASSLGGGSGNQPQHF. The full variable domain, its missing parts supplied by reference TRBV28 and TRBJ1-5, is DVKVTQSSRYLVKRTGEKVFLECVQDMDHENMFWYRQDPGLGLRLIYFSYDVKMKEKGDIPEGYSVSREKKERFSLILESASTNQTSMYLCASSLGGGSGNQPQHFGDGTRLSIL.

The V call is TRBV6-5, the J call TRBJ1-5; D may be TRBD1 (5 bases). The CDR3 consists of 15 residues. Trimming took 7 bases from V and 0 from J, leaving 13 bases between them. Germline-derived CDR1 and CDR2 are MNHEY and SVGAGI. DNA for the CDR3: TGTGCCAGCAAGCCCAGGGAATATAGCAATCAGCCCCAGCATTTT. This sequence encodes CASKPREYSNQPQHF.